This T cell receptor (beta chain) emerged from a study of blood T cell repertoires in COVID-19. This clone was recorded once. Germline V CDR1 and CDR2: LNHNV, YYDKDF (reference sequence). CDR3 length: 15 amino acids. Trimming left V 4 bases short and J 0 bases short, with 10 bases between. Data came from immunoSEQ multiplex PCR; TCRdb stores just in-frame clones and leaves some out. The sample records more than 90,000 clones, about 80% being singletons. The receptor was isolated from a man between 70 and 80 years old with acute or convalescent COVID-19. Sample: peripheral blood. This sequence joins TRBV15 and TRBJ2-1; D is unresolved. The CDR3 nucleotides read TGTGCCACCAGCAACCCTCGGAGCTCCTACAATGAGCAGTTCTTC. This gives the protein CATSNPRSSYNEQFF.